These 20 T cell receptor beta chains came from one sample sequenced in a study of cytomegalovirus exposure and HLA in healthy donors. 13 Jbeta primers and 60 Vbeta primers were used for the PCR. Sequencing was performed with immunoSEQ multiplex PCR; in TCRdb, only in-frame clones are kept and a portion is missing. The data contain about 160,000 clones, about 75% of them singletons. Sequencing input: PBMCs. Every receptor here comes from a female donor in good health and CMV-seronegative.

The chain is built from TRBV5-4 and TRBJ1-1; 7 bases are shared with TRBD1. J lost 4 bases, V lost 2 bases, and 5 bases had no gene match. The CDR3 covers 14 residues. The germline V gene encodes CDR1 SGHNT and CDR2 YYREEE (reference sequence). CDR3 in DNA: TGTGCCAGCAGCTTACCCTACAGGGGCACTGAAGCTTTCTTT. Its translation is CASSLPYRGTEAFF.

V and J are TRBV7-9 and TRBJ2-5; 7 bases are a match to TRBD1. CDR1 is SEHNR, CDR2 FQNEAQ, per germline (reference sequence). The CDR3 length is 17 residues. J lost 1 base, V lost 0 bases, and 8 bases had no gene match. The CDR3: CASSLARDSDVQETQYF. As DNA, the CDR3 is TGTGCCAGCAGCTTAGCTAGGGACAGCGATGTCCAAGAGACCCAGTACTTC.

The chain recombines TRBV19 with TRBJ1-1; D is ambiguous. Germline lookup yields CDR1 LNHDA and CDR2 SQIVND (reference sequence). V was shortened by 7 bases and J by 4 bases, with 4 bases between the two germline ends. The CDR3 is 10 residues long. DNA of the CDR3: TGTGCCAGTACGGGCACTGAAGCTTTCTTT. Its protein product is CASTGTEAFF.

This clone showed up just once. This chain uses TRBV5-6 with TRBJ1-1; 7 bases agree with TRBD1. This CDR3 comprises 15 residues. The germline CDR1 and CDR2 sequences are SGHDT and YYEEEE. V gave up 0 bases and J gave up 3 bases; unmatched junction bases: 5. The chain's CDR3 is CASSLDRGRDTEAFF. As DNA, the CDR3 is TGTGCCAGCAGCTTGGATAGGGGGCGTGACACTGAAGCTTTCTTT.

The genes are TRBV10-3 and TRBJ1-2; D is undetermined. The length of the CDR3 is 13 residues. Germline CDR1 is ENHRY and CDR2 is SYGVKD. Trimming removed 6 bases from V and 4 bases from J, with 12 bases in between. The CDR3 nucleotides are TGTGCCATCAGCGAGAGATACGGCTATGGCTACACCTTC. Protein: CAISERYGYGYTF.

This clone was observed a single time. The DNA of the CDR3 is TGTGCCAGCAGTGAGAGCGGGGCGGTAAACTACGAGCAGTACTTC. This gives the protein CASSESGAVNYEQYF. V usage is TRBV2 and J usage is TRBJ2-7, with 7 bases identical to TRBD2. Germline assignment: CDR1 SNHLY and CDR2 FYNNEI. The length of the CDR3 is 15 residues. The V and J ends lost 3 bases and 3 bases, in that order; junction bases with no gene match: 8.

The CDR3 DNA follows: TGTGCCACCGGGACAGATAGCAATCAGCCCCAGCATTTT. This sequence encodes CATGTDSNQPQHF. This rearrangement joins TRBV6-5 to TRBJ1-5; TRBD1 matches at 7 bases. Germline CDR1 is MNHEY and CDR2 is SVGAGI. This CDR3 contains 13 residues. With 10 bases clipped from V and 0 bases from J, the junction kept 3 bases outside the gene matches.

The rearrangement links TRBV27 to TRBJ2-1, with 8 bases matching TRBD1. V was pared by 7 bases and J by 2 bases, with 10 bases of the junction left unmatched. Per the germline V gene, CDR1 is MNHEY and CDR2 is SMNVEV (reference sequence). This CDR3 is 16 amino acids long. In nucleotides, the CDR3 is TGTGCCAGCACCCACTCGACAGGGGAAACCTACAATGAGCAGTTCTTC. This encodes CASTHSTGETYNEQFF.

The CDR3 is CASNETPGTEAFF. CDR3 nucleotides: TGTGCCAGCAATGAGACTCCGGGCACTGAAGCTTTCTTT. The rearrangement joins TRBV2 to TRBJ1-1; D call uncertain. CDR3 size: 13 residues. CDR1 and CDR2 from the germline V gene are SNHLY and FYNNEI. V dropped 7 bases and J dropped 4 bases, with 13 bases sitting between them.

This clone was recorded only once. CDR3 sequence: CASRKAGGYSNTEAFF. Written as DNA, the CDR3 is TGTGCCAGCAGGAAGGCAGGGGGCTATTCGAACACTGAAGCTTTCTTT. The chain carries TRBV27 and TRBJ1-1; 8 bases are a match to TRBD1. The trim removed 6 bases at V and 1 base at J, leaving 10 bases unmatched. This CDR3 spans 16 amino acids. Per the germline V gene, CDR1 is MNHEY and CDR2 is SMNVEV (reference sequence).

CDR3 DNA sequence: TGCGCCAGCAGCTCCCAGGGCGGTCCCTACAATGAGCAGTTCTTC. Its protein is CASSSQGGPYNEQFF. The chain joins TRBV5-1 to TRBJ2-1; TRBD1 might be the D (5 bases). The CDR3 spans 15 residues. Trimming shortened V by 3 bases and J by 2 bases, and 12 bases separated the two germline ends. Germline CDR1 SGHRS, CDR2 YFSETQ.

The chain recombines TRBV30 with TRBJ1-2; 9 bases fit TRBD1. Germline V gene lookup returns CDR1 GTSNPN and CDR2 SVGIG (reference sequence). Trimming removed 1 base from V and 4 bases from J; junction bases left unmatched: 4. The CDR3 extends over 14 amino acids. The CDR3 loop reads CAWSGDRGSYGYTF. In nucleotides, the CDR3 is TGTGCCTGGAGTGGAGACAGGGGGAGCTATGGCTACACCTTC.

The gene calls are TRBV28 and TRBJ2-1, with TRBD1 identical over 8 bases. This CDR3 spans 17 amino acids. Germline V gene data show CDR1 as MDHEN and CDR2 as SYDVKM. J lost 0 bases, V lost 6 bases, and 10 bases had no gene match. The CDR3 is CASSSPSGTGSYNEQFF. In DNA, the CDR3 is TGTGCCAGCAGCTCCCCCTCAGGGACAGGCTCCTACAATGAGCAGTTCTTC.

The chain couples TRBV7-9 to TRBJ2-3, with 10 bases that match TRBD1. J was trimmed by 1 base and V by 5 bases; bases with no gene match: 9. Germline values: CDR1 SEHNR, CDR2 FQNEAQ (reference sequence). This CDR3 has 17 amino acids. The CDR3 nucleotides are TGTGCCAGCAGCCACCGATGGGACAGGGGTGGCACAGATACGCAGTATTTT. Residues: CASSHRWDRGGTDTQYF. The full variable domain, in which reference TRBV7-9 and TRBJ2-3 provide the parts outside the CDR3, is DTGVSQNPRHKITKRGQNVTFRCDPISEHNRLYWYRQTLGQGPEFLTYFQNEAQLEKSRLLSDRFSAERPKGSFSTLEIQRTEQGDSAMYLCASSHRWDRGGTDTQYFGPGTRLTVL.

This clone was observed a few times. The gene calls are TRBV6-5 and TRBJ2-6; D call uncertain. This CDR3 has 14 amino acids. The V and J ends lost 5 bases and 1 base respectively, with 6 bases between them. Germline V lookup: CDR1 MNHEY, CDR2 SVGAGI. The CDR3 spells CASSRRSGANVLTF. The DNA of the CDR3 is TGTGCCAGCAGTCGCCGGTCTGGGGCCAACGTCCTGACTTTC.

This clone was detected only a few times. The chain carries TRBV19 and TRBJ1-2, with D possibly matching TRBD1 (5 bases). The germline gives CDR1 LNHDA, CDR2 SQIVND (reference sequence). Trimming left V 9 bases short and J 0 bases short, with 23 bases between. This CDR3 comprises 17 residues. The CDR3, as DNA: TGTGCCAGCTTCCCATCTGGCAGGGCACTTACTAACTATGGCTACACCTTC. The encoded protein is CASFPSGRALTNYGYTF. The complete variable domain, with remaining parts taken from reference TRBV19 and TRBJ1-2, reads DGGITQSPKYLFRKEGQNVTLSCEQNLNHDAMYWYRQDPGQGLRLIYYSQIVNDFQKGDIAEGYSVSREKKESFPLTVTSAQKNPTAFYLCASFPSGRALTNYGYTFGSGTRLTVV.

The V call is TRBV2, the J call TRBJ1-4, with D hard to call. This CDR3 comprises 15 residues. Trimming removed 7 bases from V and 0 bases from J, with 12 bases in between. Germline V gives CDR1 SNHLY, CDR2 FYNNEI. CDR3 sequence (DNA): TGTGCCAGCAATGGAGAATTAGCAACTAATGAAAAACTGTTTTTT. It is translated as CASNGELATNEKLFF.

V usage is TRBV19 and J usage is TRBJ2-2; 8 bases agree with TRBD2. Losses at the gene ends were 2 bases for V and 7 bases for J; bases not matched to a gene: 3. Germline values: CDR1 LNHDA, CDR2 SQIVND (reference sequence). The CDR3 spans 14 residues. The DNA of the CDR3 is TGTGCCAGTAGTATATTAGCGGGACTCGGGGAGCTGTTTTTT. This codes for CASSILAGLGELFF. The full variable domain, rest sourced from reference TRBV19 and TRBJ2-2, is DGGITQSPKYLFRKEGQNVTLSCEQNLNHDAMYWYRQDPGQGLRLIYYSQIVNDFQKGDIAEGYSVSREKKESFPLTVTSAQKNPTAFYLCASSILAGLGELFFGEGSRLTVL.

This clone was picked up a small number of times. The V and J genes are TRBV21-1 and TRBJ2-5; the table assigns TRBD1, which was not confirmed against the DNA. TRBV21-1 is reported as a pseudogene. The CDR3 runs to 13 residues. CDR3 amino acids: CASQLRGDETQYF. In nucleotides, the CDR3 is TGTGCCTCACAGCTCAGGGGGGATGAGACCCAGTACTTC.

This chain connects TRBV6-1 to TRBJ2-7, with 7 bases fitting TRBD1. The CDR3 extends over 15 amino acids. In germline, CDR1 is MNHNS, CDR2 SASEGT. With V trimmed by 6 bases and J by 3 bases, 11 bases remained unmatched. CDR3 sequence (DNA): TGTGCCAGCAGGGCCAGGGCAGGGGGTGTCTACGAGCAGTACTTC. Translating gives CASRARAGGVYEQYF.